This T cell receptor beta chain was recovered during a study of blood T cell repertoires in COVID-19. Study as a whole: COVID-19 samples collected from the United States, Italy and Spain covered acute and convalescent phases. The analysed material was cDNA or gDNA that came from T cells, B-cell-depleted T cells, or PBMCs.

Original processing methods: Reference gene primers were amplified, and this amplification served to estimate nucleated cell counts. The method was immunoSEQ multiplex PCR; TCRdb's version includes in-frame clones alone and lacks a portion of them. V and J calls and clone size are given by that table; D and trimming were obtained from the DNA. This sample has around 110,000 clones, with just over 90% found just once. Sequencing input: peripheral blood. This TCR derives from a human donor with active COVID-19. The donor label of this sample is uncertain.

The CDR3 sequence is CASSVADNSYEQYF. CDR3 bases: TGTGCCAGCAGCGTAGCTGACAACTCCTACGAGCAGTACTTC. The rearrangement links TRBV9 to TRBJ2-7, with D uncertain. The CDR3 covers 14 residues. Germline CDR1 SGDLS, CDR2 YYNGEE. V shed 0 bases and J shed 0 bases, with 7 bases lying between them.